A single sample is the source of the 25 T cell receptor beta chains below, sequenced in a study of beta chain features in type 1 diabetes. What was sequenced were expressed TCRB transcripts, since all of the isolated RNA had been reverse transcribed. Assay: immunoSEQ multiplex PCR; the TCRdb copy retains only in-frame clones and omits some. Among about 620,000 clones listed, around a sixth were seen once. The specimen was naive CD4+ T cells from blood. These receptors originate from a man between 18 and 29 years old in good health.

The chain links TRBV7-9 to TRBJ1-2, with no clear D. Trimming pared 1 base from V and 7 bases from J, leaving 7 bases between. Germline CDR1 SEHNR, CDR2 FQNEAQ (reference sequence). This CDR3 has 12 residues. For the CDR3, the DNA is TGTGCCAGCAGCTTAGAACTGACTGGCTACACCTTC. Protein product: CASSLELTGYTF.

This clone was seen a few times. The CDR3: CASSRHTRRGARQPQHF. The DNA for the CDR3 is TGCGCCAGCAGCCGACACACCCGACGGGGGGCCCGACAGCCCCAGCATTTT. V gene TRBV4-1 combines with J gene TRBJ1-5, with a tentative D call TRBD1 (6 bases). V was trimmed by 4 bases and J by 7 bases, leaving 23 bases between them. Germline CDR1 is MGHRA and CDR2 is YSYEKL. The CDR3 is made up of 17 amino acids.

The CDR3 spells CATSRPRGQGKETQYF. CDR3 nucleotides: TGTGCCACCAGCAGACCTAGGGGGCAGGGGAAGGAGACCCAGTACTTC. This chain uses TRBV15 with TRBJ2-5, with 7 bases matching TRBD1. Per germline, CDR1 LNHNV and CDR2 YYDKDF (reference sequence). Germline trimming cut 2 bases from V and 5 bases from J; bases unmatched to any gene: 11. The CDR3 is 16 amino acids.

This clone turned up a few times. The genes are TRBV28 and TRBJ1-2; TRBD1 matches at 9 bases. Germline loops: CDR1 MDHEN, CDR2 SYDVKM. CDR3 length equals 13 residues. The V segment lost 5 bases and the J segment 8 bases; nucleotides outside the gene matches: 6. Here the CDR3 reads CASSRDRALGYTF. The CDR3 DNA reads as TGTGCCAGCAGTCGGGACAGGGCCCTGGGCTACACCTTC.

The chain recombines TRBV4-1 with TRBJ2-1; unclear D gene. Trimming took 3 bases from V and 7 from J, leaving 13 bases between them. Germline assignment: CDR1 MGHRA and CDR2 YSYEKL. This CDR3 is 14 amino acids long. CDR3 region: CASSHTLLSNEQFF. The CDR3 DNA reads as TGCGCCAGCAGCCATACTTTGCTTTCGAATGAGCAGTTCTTC.

This clone turned up a few times. The J gene is TRBJ2-2, the V gene TRBV7-9; possibly TRBD1 for D (6 bases). Germline V gives CDR1 SEHNR, CDR2 FQNEAQ (reference sequence). V was clipped by 5 bases and J by 3 bases, with 7 bases between them. This CDR3 has 13 residues. The CDR3 DNA is TGTGCCAGCAGCGGACAGTACACCGGGGAGCTGTTTTTT. Translation: CASSGQYTGELFF. Complete variable domain (other parts from reference TRBV7-9 and TRBJ2-2): DTGVSQNPRHKITKRGQNVTFRCDPISEHNRLYWYRQTLGQGPEFLTYFQNEAQLEKSRLLSDRFSAERPKGSFSTLEIQRTEQGDSAMYLCASSGQYTGELFFGEGSRLTVL.

This clone was observed a handful of times. The chain is built from TRBV10-3 and TRBJ1-1, with 12 bases lining up with TRBD1. Germline loops: CDR1 ENHRY, CDR2 SYGVKD. The CDR3 is 16 amino acids. V was clipped by 4 bases and J by 0 bases; unmatched bases: 3. In nucleotides, the CDR3 is TGTGCCATCAGTGGCGGGACAGGGGGCGTGAACACTGAAGCTTTCTTT. Its protein product is CAISGGTGGVNTEAFF.

J is TRBJ2-5 and V is TRBV7-2; 12 bases agree with TRBD2. The CDR3 is 19 residues long. CDR1 is SGHTA and CDR2 is FQGNSA in the germline V gene. V lost 5 bases to trimming and J lost 1 base; unmatched junction nucleotides: 14. As DNA, the CDR3 is TGTGCCAGCAGCCTTCATCCGCCTAGCGGGAGGGTGTCCCAAGAGACCCAGTACTTC. Amino acids: CASSLHPPSGRVSQETQYF. The full variable domain, in which reference TRBV7-2 and TRBJ2-5 provide the parts outside the CDR3, is GAGVSQSPSNKVTEKGKDVELRCDPISGHTALYWYRQSLGQGLEFLIYFQGNSAPDKSGLPSDRFSAERTGGSVSTLTIQRTQQEDSAVYLCASSLHPPSGRVSQETQYFGPGTRLLVL.

This clone occurred a few times. This chain connects TRBV13 to TRBJ2-7; 9 nucleotides line up with TRBD1. The CDR3 contains 14 residues. With 3 bases clipped from V and 5 bases from J, the junction kept 5 bases outside the gene matches. Germline-derived CDR1 and CDR2 are PRHDT and FYEKMQ (reference sequence). CDR3 in DNA: TGTGCCAGCAGCTTGACAGGGGGAACCGACGAGCAGTACTTC. This sequence encodes CASSLTGGTDEQYF.

This clone was seen only a few times. The V gene is TRBV11-3, the J gene TRBJ2-7, with D maybe TRBD2 (5 bases). Germline CDR1 reads SGHNT; CDR2 reads YENEEA. Trimming stripped 3 bases from V and 3 bases from J, with 12 bases between. CDR3 length equals 14 residues. Here the CDR3 reads CASSLSGLSYEQYF. The CDR3 DNA follows: TGTGCCAGCAGCTTGAGCGGACTGAGCTACGAGCAGTACTTC.

In its sample, this clone was seen a few times. Other nucleotide sequences from this sample produce the same CDR3. The chain links TRBV18 to TRBJ2-5; D unclear. The germline V and J ends were trimmed by 3 bases and 1 base, with 6 bases remaining between them. CDR3 length: 13 amino acids. The germline V gene encodes CDR1 KGHSH and CDR2 LQKENI. CDR3 DNA: TGTGCCAGCTCACCCCTCAGCCAAGAGACCCAGTACTTC. It encodes CASSPLSQETQYF.

The chain is built from TRBV5-5 and TRBJ2-5; 8 bases are a match to TRBD1. This CDR3 has 14 amino acids. CDR1 and CDR2 (germline): SGHKS, YYEKEE (reference sequence). With V trimmed by 6 bases and J by 5 bases, 9 bases remained unmatched. The chain's CDR3 is CASTLRRDRETQYF. The CDR3 nucleotides are TGTGCCAGCACCTTACGCCGGGACAGGGAGACCCAGTACTTC.

This chain connects TRBV4-3 to TRBJ2-7, with D perhaps matching TRBD1 (5 bases). CDR3 length: 14 amino acids. Germline V lookup: CDR1 LGHNA, CDR2 YSLEER. V lost 1 base and J 6 bases, leaving 13 bases between the germline ends. The DNA of the CDR3 is TGCGCCAGCAGCCAAGTATCGACTGGGGCCGAGCAGTACTTC. It encodes CASSQVSTGAEQYF.

This clone showed up just a few times. The rearrangement links TRBV19 to TRBJ2-7, with TRBD2 identical over 7 bases. CDR1 is LNHDA, CDR2 SQIVND, per germline (reference sequence). The CDR3 spans 16 residues. V lost 9 bases, J lost 3 bases, and 17 bases stayed unmatched. The CDR3 nucleotides are TGTGCCAGCAGCGGGCTAGCGGTCTATGGCCGCTACGAGCAGTACTTC. This codes for CASSGLAVYGRYEQYF.

There are a few counts of this clone. This CDR3 is also generated by other DNA sequences in the sample. Here the CDR3 reads CASSLQGGPYEQYF. The CDR3 DNA reads TGCGCCAGCAGCTTACAGGGTGGCCCCTACGAGCAGTACTTC. This chain connects TRBV5-1 to TRBJ2-7; maybe TRBD1 (6 bases). Germline V gene sequence: CDR1 SGHRS, CDR2 YFSETQ. This CDR3 region has 14 residues. Trimming cost V 2 bases and J 2 bases, with 11 bases left between them.

This clone occurred a few times. V gene TRBV7-2 combines with J gene TRBJ2-1; 9 bases fit TRBD2. CDR1 SGHTA and CDR2 FQGNSA come from the germline V gene. This CDR3 region has 16 residues. The V and J ends lost 0 bases and 9 bases, in that order; junction bases with no gene match: 9. The CDR3, as DNA: TGTGCCAGCAGCTTAGCGCTTGCGGGAGGGCGCAGTGAGCAGTTCTTC. Protein product: CASSLALAGGRSEQFF. The full variable domain, completed using reference TRBV7-2 and TRBJ2-1, is GAGVSQSPSNKVTEKGKDVELRCDPISGHTALYWYRQSLGQGLEFLIYFQGNSAPDKSGLPSDRFSAERTGGSVSTLTIQRTQQEDSAVYLCASSLALAGGRSEQFFGPGTRLTVL.

The CDR3 region is CASSLGGAQLYEQYF. CDR3 bases: TGTGCCAGCAGCTTAGGGGGGGCACAGCTATACGAGCAGTACTTC. The gene calls are TRBV7-2 and TRBJ2-7; D may match TRBD1 or TRBD2 (6 bases each). The V gene's germline CDR1 is SGHTA and CDR2 FQGNSA. V was cut by 1 base and J by 4 bases, with 14 bases left in between. The CDR3 is 15 amino acids.

With respect to this clone: In the same sample, other DNA sequences code for this CDR3. The rearrangement uses TRBV5-1 and TRBJ2-5; 9 bases are shared with TRBD2. The J segment lost 2 bases and the V segment lost 4 bases, leaving 3 bases of the junction unmatched. Per the germline V gene, CDR1 is SGHRS and CDR2 is YFSETQ. CDR3 length equals 14 residues. This CDR3 reads CASSPSGGQETQYF. The CDR3 DNA follows: TGCGCCAGCAGCCCGAGCGGGGGGCAAGAGACCCAGTACTTC.

This clone has just a few counts. This chain links TRBV14 with TRBJ2-7, with D possibly matching TRBD1 (6 bases). Germline-derived CDR1 and CDR2 are SGHDN and FVKESK. The CDR3 sequence is 16 residues long. V lost 4 bases and J lost 3, with 19 bases in between. CDR3 DNA sequence: TGTGCCAGCAGCCCCCACCACAGGGAGTCTATCTACGAGCAGTACTTC. Translation: CASSPHHRESIYEQYF. The full variable domain, its missing parts supplied by reference TRBV14 and TRBJ2-7, is EAGVTQFPSHSVIEKGQTVTLRCDPISGHDNLYWYRRVMGKEIKFLLHFVKESKQDESGMPNNRFLAERTGGTYSTLKVQPAELEDSGVYFCASSPHHRESIYEQYFGPGTRLTVT.

This clone appeared a few times. This chain joins TRBV30 and TRBJ2-7, with D perhaps TRBD1 (6 bases). This CDR3 region has 12 residues. The V and J ends lost 4 bases and 2 bases respectively, with 9 bases between them. CDR1 is GTSNPN, CDR2 SVGIG, per germline (reference sequence). The CDR3 DNA sequence: TGTGCCTGGACTACAGGGACCTACGAGCAGTACTTC. Its translation: CAWTTGTYEQYF. Variable domain in full (rest from reference TRBV30 and TRBJ2-7): SQTIHQWPATLVQPVGSPLSLECTVEGTSNPNLYWYRQAAGRGLQLLFYSVGIGQISSEVPQNLSASRPQDRQFILSSKKLLLSDSGFYLCAWTTGTYEQYFGPGTRLTVT.

This clone was detected only a few times. J is TRBJ2-1 and V is TRBV28, with 10 bases that match TRBD2. The trim removed 2 bases at V and 5 bases at J, leaving 6 bases unmatched. The CDR3 has 16 amino acids. Germline V CDR1 and CDR2: MDHEN, SYDVKM. The CDR3 region has the DNA TGTGCCAGCAGTTTAGCTGCTAGCGGGAGCCACAATGAGCAGTTCTTC. Translating it yields CASSLAASGSHNEQFF. The full variable domain, its missing parts supplied by reference TRBV28 and TRBJ2-1, is DVKVTQSSRYLVKRTGEKVFLECVQDMDHENMFWYRQDPGLGLRLIYFSYDVKMKEKGDIPEGYSVSREKKERFSLILESASTNQTSMYLCASSLAASGSHNEQFFGPGTRLTVL.

The chain links TRBV10-3 to TRBJ2-7; D perhaps matches TRBD2 (6 bases). This CDR3 is built from 13 residues. V gave up 7 bases and J gave up 2 bases, with 12 bases separating them. Germline V gene lookup returns CDR1 ENHRY and CDR2 SYGVKD. In DNA, the CDR3 is TGTGCCATCAAGGGGACTGGAGCCTACGAGCAGTACTTC. It translates to CAIKGTGAYEQYF.

With respect to this clone: Other DNA sequences in this sample translate to the same CDR3. The chain is built from TRBV7-2 and TRBJ2-3; no clear D. CDR1 is SGHTA and CDR2 is FQGNSA in the germline V gene. Trimming stripped 3 bases from V and 6 bases from J, with 4 bases between. The CDR3 covers 11 residues. The CDR3 here is CASSFTDTQYF. The CDR3 DNA reads as TGTGCCAGCAGCTTTACGGATACGCAGTATTTT.

This clone has more than one count but fewer than ten. This chain connects TRBV19 to TRBJ2-1; tentatively, D is TRBD2 (5 bases). Germline CDR1 and CDR2: LNHDA and SQIVND (reference sequence). Between the trimmed V and J ends, which lost 7 bases and 8 bases, there was a span of 15 bases. This CDR3 comprises 13 residues. CDR3 coding DNA: TGTGCCAGTACCCCACGAGGGATGTATGAGCAGTTCTTC. The encoded protein is CASTPRGMYEQFF.

This chain uses TRBV7-8 with TRBJ1-5, with D hard to call. The V and J ends lost 1 base and 5 bases respectively, with 12 bases between them. Germline CDR1 reads SGHVS; CDR2 reads FQNEAQ. CDR3 length equals 15 residues. The CDR3 DNA sequence: TGTGCCAGCAGCTTAGAACGGTGGGGTTATCAGCCCCAGCATTTT. Protein: CASSLERWGYQPQHF.